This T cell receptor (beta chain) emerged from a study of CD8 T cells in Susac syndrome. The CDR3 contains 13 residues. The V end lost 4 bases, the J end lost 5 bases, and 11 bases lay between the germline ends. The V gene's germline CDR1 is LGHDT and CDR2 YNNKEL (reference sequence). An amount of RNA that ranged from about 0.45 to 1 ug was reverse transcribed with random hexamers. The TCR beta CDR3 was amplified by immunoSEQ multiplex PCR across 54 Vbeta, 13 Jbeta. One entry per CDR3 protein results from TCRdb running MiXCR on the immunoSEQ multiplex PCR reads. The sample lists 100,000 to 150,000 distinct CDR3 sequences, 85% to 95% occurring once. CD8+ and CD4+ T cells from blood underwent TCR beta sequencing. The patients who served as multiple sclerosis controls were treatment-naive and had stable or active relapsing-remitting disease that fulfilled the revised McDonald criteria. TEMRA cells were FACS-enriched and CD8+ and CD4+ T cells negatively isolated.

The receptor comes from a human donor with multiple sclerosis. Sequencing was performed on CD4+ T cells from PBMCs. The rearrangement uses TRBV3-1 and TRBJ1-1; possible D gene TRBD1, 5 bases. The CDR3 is CASSRTEGTEAFF. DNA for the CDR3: TGTGCCAGCAGCCGCACGGAGGGGACTGAAGCTTTCTTT.